This TCR beta chain was observed in a study of cytomegalovirus exposure and HLA in healthy donors (dated by TCRdb to about 2017). Regarding the complete study: According to an earlier analysis of 550 to 700 of the donors, roughly 180 million T cells yielded 117 million unique TCR beta sequences and approximately 280 Gb of sequence data. An early release that covered about 640 HLA-typed donors contained approximately 320 gigabases of sequencing data and tens of millions of unique TCR sequences. The genetic ancestry cluster associated with self-reported Caucasian donors included roughly four fifths of the 398 genotyped donors. The study aimed to test whether signatures of past pathogen exposure could be identified by cataloging public T cell receptors. The study profiled the T cell repertoires of 666 subjects by immunosequencing and related them to cytomegalovirus serostatus. Besides the first cohort of more than 650 subjects, a separate validation cohort made up of 120 different subjects was used. High-throughput TCR immunosequencing, statistical association of individual TCRs with disease status, and machine learning were combined to predict cytomegalovirus infection status. A later analysis re-examined previously published TCR beta repertoires from 610 or so donors and added high-resolution HLA genotyping to investigate patterns of TCR occurrence. The later analysis used no new phenotypic data to find candidate immune exposures, relying instead on TCR beta sequences and their occurrence across donors. An earlier analysis of around 580 of the donors used high-throughput TCR beta sequencing to judge whether each TCR beta V gene segment behaved as functional or pseudogenic. Alongside the repertoire data, information on donor age, sex, ethnicity and CMV serostatus was compiled. Genome-wide SNP genotypes for about 65% of the 666 donors were used in a later genetic analysis, which treated that subset as a discovery cohort. Every discovery cohort repertoire had been produced on one sequencing platform. HLA typing included class I and class II loci at four-digit resolution. The number of donors typed differed by locus, with 629-630 for A, B, C, DRB1 and DQB1, around 560 for DQA1, 600 to 610 for DPA1, and 472 for DPB1. Five DR-DQ haplotypes were handled as single units for association and clustering because linkage in the cohort was strong. Across around 400 genotyped donors of the cohort, an average of about 200,000 unique TCR beta nucleotide sequences per donor were sequenced, and 15% to 20% of those sequences were non-productive.

The CDR3 covers 16 residues, taking in both the cysteine and the phenylalanine. This entry keeps only the CDR3 DNA: 48 bases, framed from base 1. V gives up 5 bases and J gives up 3 bases, and the segment between their germline ends measures 16 bases. Based on the germline V gene, the CDR1 and CDR2 sequences are SGHVS and FQNEAQ. The cohort consisted of approximately 670 healthy bone marrow donors. At the time of sampling, all cohort members were nominally healthy, though unrecorded immune exposures were likely present. The donor was CMV seronegative and belonged to the group of approximately 320 seronegative cohort members. Every donor gave a peripheral blood sample, and the peripheral blood mononuclear cells from that sample were used for TCR beta sequencing. Genomic DNA extraction from the blood cell samples was performed with the Qiagen DNeasy Blood Extraction Kit. On the study overall, not on this receptor specifically: Immune exposure information for the cohort was limited to CMV serostatus. Strong co-occurrence of HLA alleles, especially DR and DQ, made assigning TCR associations to individual alleles difficult. According to a later analysis, parvovirus B19, influenza, CMV and Epstein-Barr virus appeared linked to several top co-occurrence clusters. In vitro tests confirmed that three of the cytomegalovirus-associated TCR beta chains recognize cytomegalovirus antigens. In a later analysis, TCR association rates were found to vary across HLA loci, with the most associated TCRs seen for DRB1 alleles and the fewest for HLA-C alleles. Compared with equally common non-associated chains, HLA-associated TCR beta chains in a later analysis were more clonally expanded and had lower generation probabilities. Linkage disequilibrium might explain the correlated functional status among segregating V segments, but an unknown experimental factor could not be excluded. The sequencing pipeline was judged likely to have produced a cluster of highly shared sequence variants as a technical artifact. A further reported finding was that TCR beta sequences accurately predicted the HLA-A and HLA-B alleles for most subjects in the first cohort. In the study, some 160 TCR beta chains were listed as associated with cytomegalovirus. The earlier analysis of approximately 560 of the donors excluded some 15 rarely observed V segments, including chromosome 9 orphons, because counts were too low. The authors suggested that the approach could potentially be generalized to other disease states and immunological phenotypes. A later genetic analysis associated a missense DCLRE1C variant with V-gene and J-gene trimming of TCR beta chains, and an independent cohort replicated the association. Some IMGT-functional V segments, including TRBV6-2 and TRBV6-3, could not be distinguished by the 87-base-pair reads and were therefore excluded. The classifier was reported to diagnose cytomegalovirus status with high specificity and sensitivity in both the original cohort and the validation cohort. An earlier analysis of 450 to 750 of the donors showed that most TCR beta V segments appeared in productive rearrangements either about 87% or about 30% of the time, which broadly matched IMGT annotations. Compared with the roughly 700-donor mean, donors in an Asian-associated ancestry cluster had fewer N-insertions in productive TCRs, according to a later genetic analysis. Roughly uniform sequencing depth across donors was assumed in presence/absence analyses, although this assumption may not hold. Most TCR sequences were observed very rarely across donors, whereas some public TCRs were present in many individuals. A later analysis associated 15,000 to 20,000 TCR beta sequences with specific HLA alleles at a false discovery rate of 0.05. Because HLA typing was missing for some donors at each locus, association tests included only the typed subset. The cohort was sequenced for TCR beta chains only, and without alpha or paired-chain data the features that could be detected were limited. According to a later analysis, most CMV-associated TCR beta chains appeared to be HLA-restricted, and the HLA associations seemed to be driven largely by CMV exposure.

The receptor library was made with the immunoSEQ multiplex PCR assay. For the multiplex PCR, a mixture combining 60 forward primers for TCR Vbeta segments and 13 reverse primers for TCR Jbeta segments was used. The CDR3 region of rearranged TCR beta genes was amplified from genomic DNA by a multiplex PCR assay. Amplified TCR beta libraries were sequenced as 87-base-pair reads on the Illumina HiSeq System. Regarding the original processing steps: A later analysis tallied 70 million to 100 million unique TCR beta chains across the 666 repertoires, and approximately 9.9 million of those chains were shared by two or more donors. To remove PCR and sequencing errors, raw reads were error-corrected and collapsed into unique sequences using a nearest-neighbor algorithm that merged closely related sequences. CDR3 sequences were aligned to IMGT reference sequences to assign V, D and J gene segments. For a sequence to be retained, a match of at least six nucleotides was required to both a V gene segment and a J gene segment. Rearrangements were classified as productive when the CDR3 lacked stop codons and remained in frame with V and J, and all other rearrangements were classified as non-productive. CDR3 was defined according to IMGT convention as the region running from the second conserved V-encoded cysteine to the conserved J-encoded phenylalanine. Sequences without an unambiguous match to a single V gene segment were excluded from the earlier analysis of about 640 of the donors. In an earlier analysis of some 590 of the donors, a V segment was called functional when productive rearrangements were above 56.7%, and segregating when the standard deviation between donors exceeded 5%. A statistical classification framework was built for diagnosing cytomegalovirus status from the catalog of TCR beta chain sequences. In a later analysis, TCR nucleotide sequences were compared against IMGT/GENE-DB human TR gene sequences so that V and J genes could be assigned. A later analysis assigned CDR3 sequences and most-parsimonious VDJ recombination scenarios with the TCRdist pipeline. A later analysis defined each TCR beta chain by its CDR3 amino acid sequence plus V-gene family, and excluded reads lacking a unique V-gene family. To address suspected cross-contamination and a sequencing artifact, a later analysis removed approximately 590 highly shared, low-generation-probability nucleotide sequences. For each public chain, a later analysis derived a clonal expansion index from normalized ranks of inferred template counts within each repertoire. In a later analysis, generation probabilities were computed using a VDJ recombination model fitted to out-of-frame rearrangements, and the results were checked against IGoR. In a later analysis, TCR-TCR, TCR-HLA and TCR-CMV co-occurrence was scored with hypergeometric tests, and a repertoire-size bias correction was applied to TCR pairs. To estimate false discovery rates, a later analysis permuted the HLA or CMV assignments 20 times. In a later analysis, co-occurring TCRs were grouped using DBSCAN, and TCRdist sequence similarity was added for clustering within HLA-allele-positive subsets. Repertoires with fewer than 30,000 or more than 120,000 public chains were left out of co-occurrence clustering, as were four to six repertoires with anomalous nucleotide sharing. The clones in this table, taken by TCRdb from immuneACCESS, are in-frame only. Not every clone is retained; where verified, under half of the shortfall comes from an unresolved V gene, and the cause of the rest is unknown. Clonal size and the V and J genes are those of that table, whereas D and trimming came from the DNA. This sample holds roughly 93,000 clones; about 74% were observed only once. Jointly, the top ten make up approximately 3% of the sample.

Points on this clone: No antigen is known for it. No base quality information exists; no much larger clone differs at one position.

The TCR was taken from a man aged 35 to 55 in good health and CMV-seronegative. The chain is made from TRBV7-8 and TRBJ1-4; perhaps TRBD1 is the D gene, with 5 bases matching. The sample taken for sequencing was PBMCs. The CDR3 protein is CASSPTGRVANEKLFF. The nucleotide sequence reads as follows: TGTGCCAGCAGCCCAACGGGCAGGGTGGCTAATGAAAAACTGTTTTTT.